The 22 T cell receptor beta chains below come from one sample, sequenced in a study of shared clonotypes between healthy human individuals. Naive CD8 cells were CD45RO-negative, positively selected for CCR7, excluding terminally differentiated effector memory CD45RA+ cells. This table comes from immunoSEQ multiplex PCR, and its TCRdb copy is limited to in-frame clones, with some not included. Here the sample spans approximately 2,200,000 clones, more than 85% being singletons. The sample taken for sequencing was naive CD8+ T cells from PBMCs. The receptor source for this set is a man younger than 35 in good health. Some clones in this sample may be carry-over from other donors' samples.

Only a few counts were recorded for this clone. J is TRBJ2-1 and V is TRBV4-1; D is perhaps TRBD2 (5 bases). The CDR3 is 14 residues long. CDR1 is MGHRA, CDR2 YSYEKL, per germline. The V end lost 1 base, the J end lost 13 bases, and 17 bases lay between the germline ends. Here the CDR3 reads CASSQAGSGRPQFF. In nucleotides, the CDR3 is TGCGCCAGCAGCCAAGCGGGAAGCGGCCGGCCCCAGTTCTTC.

This chain uses TRBV28 with TRBJ2-1, with 7 bases fitting TRBD1. The CDR3 runs to 14 residues. Germline-derived CDR1 and CDR2 are MDHEN and SYDVKM. With V trimmed by 5 bases and J by 7 bases, 8 bases remained unmatched. CDR3 nucleotides: TGTGCCAGCAGTCCAAGGGGGCGGTTGAATGAGCAGTTCTTC. Its protein product is CASSPRGRLNEQFF.

The rearrangement uses TRBV5-6 and TRBJ2-7; no definite D call. The CDR3 covers 14 residues. Germline V gene sequence: CDR1 SGHDT, CDR2 YYEEEE. Trimming removed 6 bases at V and 5 bases at J, with 18 bases between. Here the CDR3 reads CASTRAVSVHEQYF. In DNA form, the CDR3 reads TGTGCCAGCACTCGGGCCGTTTCCGTCCACGAGCAGTACTTC.

The chain employs TRBV11-1 and TRBJ2-5; D is possibly TRBD2 (6 bases). Trimming stripped 3 bases from V and 5 bases from J, with 16 bases between. Germline values: CDR1 SGHAT, CDR2 FQDESV (reference sequence). The CDR3 loop spans 15 amino acids. CDR3 sequence (DNA): TGTGCCAGCAGCTTTTCTACCGGGACTGCGGAGACCCAGTACTTC. Its translation: CASSFSTGTAETQYF.

The CDR3 DNA follows: TGTGCCAGCAGCTTAAGGGCGACACACCCCTACGAGCAGTACTTC. Translated, it gives CASSLRATHPYEQYF. This chain joins TRBV11-1 and TRBJ2-7; D gene uncertain. Per germline, CDR1 SGHAT and CDR2 FQDESV (reference sequence). Between the trimmed V and J ends, which lost 2 bases and 2 bases, there was a span of 13 bases. CDR3 size: 15 residues.

The V and J genes are TRBV28 and TRBJ2-7; 9 bases are a match to TRBD1. The CDR3 extends over 14 amino acids. CDR1 is MDHEN, CDR2 SYDVKM, per germline. J gave up 2 bases and V 6 bases, and 5 bases lay outside the gene matches. The DNA of the CDR3 is TGTGCCAGCAGGCCGACAGGGGGACCCTACGAGCAGTACTTC. It encodes CASRPTGGPYEQYF.

This chain uses TRBV7-9 with TRBJ1-2; 7 bases agree with TRBD1. The CDR3 length is 14 residues. After removal of 8 bases from V and 7 bases from J, the junction contained 13 bases not matched to a gene. Germline V gives CDR1 SEHNR, CDR2 FQNEAQ (reference sequence). CDR3 sequence reads: CASSSDRVEGGYTF. The CDR3 coding sequence is TGTGCCAGCTCTAGTGACAGGGTAGAGGGTGGCTACACCTTC.

The CDR3 sequence: CASSFLQSGIEAFF. The CDR3 nucleotides are TGTGCCAGCAGTTTTTTACAGAGCGGTATTGAAGCTTTCTTT. The chain has TRBV27 and TRBJ1-1, with no clear D. The V gene lost 3 bases and the J gene lost 7 bases, with 15 bases spanning the gap. Germline CDR1 is MNHEY and CDR2 is SMNVEV (reference sequence). The CDR3 is made up of 14 amino acids.

The V gene is TRBV27, the J gene TRBJ1-1; no firm D call. V lost 2 bases and J lost 1, with 11 bases in between. Germline V gives CDR1 MNHEY, CDR2 SMNVEV (reference sequence). The CDR3 totals 15 residues. The CDR3 DNA reads as TGTGCCAGCAGTTTAGACCGGGTGGGGAACACTGAAGCTTTCTTT. It yields the protein CASSLDRVGNTEAFF.

The chain has TRBV7-9 and TRBJ1-4; weak D call: TRBD1 (5 bases). CDR3 length equals 15 residues. CDR1 is SEHNR, CDR2 FQNEAQ, per germline (reference sequence). Trimming pared 1 base from V and 8 bases from J, leaving 14 bases between. CDR3 DNA: TGTGCCAGCAGCTTAGGTGGGACCTTGGAGGAAAAACTGTTTTTT. Translating it yields CASSLGGTLEEKLFF.

J is TRBJ1-3 and V is TRBV6-5; TRBD1 is a possible D gene (5 bases). V was clipped by 4 bases and J by 0 bases, with 13 bases between them. CDR3 length: 16 amino acids. Germline CDR1 and CDR2: MNHEY and SVGAGI. The CDR3 sequence: CASSLRQTTSGNTIYF. The CDR3 bases are TGTGCCAGCAGTTTACGACAGACAACCTCTGGAAACACCATATATTTT.

The chain has TRBV14 and TRBJ2-3; TRBD2 aligns across 7 bases. J gave up 3 bases and V 1 base, and 13 bases lay outside the gene matches. Germline lookup yields CDR1 SGHDN and CDR2 FVKESK. There are 18 residues in the CDR3. The CDR3, as DNA: TGTGCCAGCAGCCAAGTGGGTTTGATGGGACTATATACAGATACGCAGTATTTT. Translating gives CASSQVGLMGLYTDTQYF.

The rearrangement joins TRBV5-6 to TRBJ1-2, with 7 nucleotides matching TRBD1. This CDR3 has 17 amino acids. V shed 0 bases and J 4 bases; nucleotides not matched to a gene: 12. Germline values: CDR1 SGHDT, CDR2 YYEEEE. DNA for the CDR3: TGTGCCAGCAGCTTGGACAGGGGACGCACACCATCCTATGGCTACACCTTC. As protein: CASSLDRGRTPSYGYTF.

This chain links TRBV5-1 with TRBJ2-1; 13 bases line up with TRBD2. The germline CDR1 and CDR2 sequences are SGHRS and YFSETQ. J gave up 6 bases and V 4 bases, and 10 bases lay outside the gene matches. CDR3 length equals 17 residues. CDR3 DNA: TGCGCCAGCAGCCTAGAGGGACTAGCGGGAATCGGCAATGAGCAGTTCTTC. Protein: CASSLEGLAGIGNEQFF.

V and J are TRBV7-8 and TRBJ1-5, with a possible D match to TRBD1 (6 bases). V gave up 1 base and J gave up 5 bases, with 12 bases separating them. Germline V CDR1 and CDR2: SGHVS, FQNEAQ. The CDR3 is 15 residues long. In DNA, the CDR3 is TGTGCCAGCAGCTTAGGGTTTAGGGGGGATCAGCCCCAGCATTTT. It encodes CASSLGFRGDQPQHF.

The chain has TRBV7-9 and TRBJ2-1; 14 bases agree with TRBD2. The CDR3 has 16 amino acids. Germline V gene sequence: CDR1 SEHNR, CDR2 FQNEAQ (reference sequence). V shed 5 bases and J 4 bases; nucleotides not matched to a gene: 4. The CDR3 DNA follows: TGTGCCAGCAGCGGACGGACTAGCGGGAGGTACAATGAGCAGTTCTTC. As protein: CASSGRTSGRYNEQFF.

CDR3 residues: CASSVREGAGGPFNEQFF. In DNA form, the CDR3 reads TGTGCCAGCAGCGTAAGGGAGGGAGCGGGAGGGCCGTTTAATGAGCAGTTCTTC. The rearrangement uses TRBV9 and TRBJ2-1, with 10 bases matching TRBD2. Trimming took 1 base from V and 7 from J; bases not matched to a gene: 14. The CDR3 extends over 18 amino acids. Per germline, CDR1 SGDLS and CDR2 YYNGEE.

The genes are TRBV27 and TRBJ2-3; D gene ambiguous. CDR3 length equals 14 residues. V lost 7 bases, J lost 2 bases, and 13 bases lay in between. Germline lookup yields CDR1 MNHEY and CDR2 SMNVEV (reference sequence). The DNA for the CDR3 is TGTGCCAGCACCCAAAGCCGGACCACAGATACGCAGTATTTT. It specifies CASTQSRTTDTQYF.

This clone appeared a few times. V and J are TRBV7-2 and TRBJ1-1; no definite D call. Trimming cost V 5 bases and J 10 bases, with 20 bases left between them. The CDR3 loop spans 14 amino acids. The germline CDR1 and CDR2 sequences are SGHTA and FQGNSA. The CDR3 DNA follows: TGTGCCAGCAGCATAAATCCAGGACTGATTGGAGCTTTCTTT. It translates to CASSINPGLIGAFF.

V usage is TRBV9 and J usage is TRBJ2-5; D gene uncertain. V was cut by 4 bases and J by 4 bases, with 8 bases left in between. The V gene's germline CDR1 is SGDLS and CDR2 YYNGEE. The CDR3 runs to 12 residues. The CDR3 DNA sequence: TGTGCCAGCAGCCTACCGCGAGAGACCCAGTACTTC. Protein: CASSLPRETQYF. The entire variable domain, with the rest obtained from reference TRBV9 and TRBJ2-5, is as follows: DSGVTQTPKHLITATGQRVTLRCSPRSGDLSVYWYQQSLDQGLQFLIQYYNGEERAKGNILERFSAQQFPDLHSELNLSSLELGDSALYFCASSLPRETQYFGPGTRLLVL.

This chain uses TRBV7-8 with TRBJ1-2; no clear D. Between the trimmed V and J ends, which lost 4 bases and 4 bases, there was a span of 10 bases. This CDR3 is built from 13 residues. Germline V lookup: CDR1 SGHVS, CDR2 FQNEAQ. CDR3 bases: TGTGCCAGCAGCTCCGAACACATCTATGGCTACACCTTC. Protein: CASSSEHIYGYTF.

This clone was counted once. The chain couples TRBV10-1 to TRBJ1-3, with no clear D. Germline V lookup: CDR1 WNHNN, CDR2 SYGVQD (reference sequence). V was clipped by 2 bases and J by 0 bases, with 8 bases between them. The CDR3 runs 15 residues. The CDR3 here is CASSESTASGNTIYF. The CDR3 region has the DNA TGCGCCAGCAGTGAGAGTACAGCCTCTGGAAACACCATATATTTT.